This T cell receptor (beta chain) is drawn from a study of blood T cell repertoires in COVID-19. Trimming took 0 bases from V and 6 from J, leaving 14 bases between them. CDR3 size: 15 residues. Germline CDR1 is WNHNN and CDR2 is SYGVQD (reference sequence). Method: immunoSEQ multiplex PCR; TCRdb's copy keeps in-frame clones and lacks some. Of 80,000 to 90,000 clones in the sample, roughly 86% are singletons; the top ten hold about 1.2%. Sequencing was carried out using peripheral blood. This chain joins TRBV10-1 and TRBJ1-1; tentatively, D is TRBD1 (5 bases). This sequence was found in a woman older than 75 with acute or convalescent COVID-19. The CDR3 spells CASSESGGERAEAFF. CDR3 nucleotide sequence: TGCGCCAGCAGTGAGTCCGGGGGTGAGAGGGCTGAAGCTTTCTTT.